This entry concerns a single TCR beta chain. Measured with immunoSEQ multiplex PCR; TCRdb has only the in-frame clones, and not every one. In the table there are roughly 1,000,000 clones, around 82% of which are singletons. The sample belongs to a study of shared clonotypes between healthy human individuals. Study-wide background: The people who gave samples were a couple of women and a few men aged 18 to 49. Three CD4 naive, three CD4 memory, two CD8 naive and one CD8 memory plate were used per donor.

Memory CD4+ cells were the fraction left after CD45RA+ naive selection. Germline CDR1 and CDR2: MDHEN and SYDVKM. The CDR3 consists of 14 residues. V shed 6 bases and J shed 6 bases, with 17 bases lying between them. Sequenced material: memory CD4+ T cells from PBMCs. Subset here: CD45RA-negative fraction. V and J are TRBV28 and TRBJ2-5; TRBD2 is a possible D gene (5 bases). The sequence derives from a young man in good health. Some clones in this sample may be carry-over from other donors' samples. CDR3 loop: CASSLMVGRKTQYF. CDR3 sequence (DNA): TGTGCCAGCAGCCTAATGGTAGGGAGAAAGACCCAGTACTTC.